The rows below give T cell receptor beta chains drawn from one sample of a study of cytomegalovirus exposure and HLA in healthy donors. TCRdb's copy holds only in-frame clones and misses some; the assay was immunoSEQ multiplex PCR. The top ten hold under 4% of the sample, which has some 260,000 clones, 90% seen once. Sequencing was done on a sample of PBMCs. The receptors were gathered from a woman in her thirties in good health and CMV-seronegative. Each CDR3 is given with its conserved first and last residue. Each record gives: clone size, J gene, CDR3 length, D gene, V gene, CDR3 DNA, CDR3 protein. The D gene is left open where the match is weak. Only some rows state a clone size, as once, few, many or a class for expanded clones.

size: -; J: TRBJ2-6; length: 19; D: TRBD1; V: TRBV2; DNA: TGTGCCAGCTTGGGGTACCGGGGGACAGGGGGTTCTGGGGCCAACGTCCTGACTTTC; CDR3: CASLGYRGTGGSGANVLTF
size: -; J: TRBJ2-1; length: 13; D: -; V: TRBV27; DNA: TGTGCCAGCAGTTTACCCAGGCAAGGTGAGCAGTTCTTC; CDR3: CASSLPRQGEQFF
size: -; J: TRBJ2-3; length: 12; D: -; V: TRBV5-1; DNA: TGCGCCAGCAGCTGGGACACAGATACGCAGTATTTT; CDR3: CASSWDTDTQYF
size: once; J: TRBJ2-7; length: 14; D: TRBD1; V: TRBV28; DNA: TGTGCCAGCAGACTCCGACAGGGGGGATACGAGCAGTACTTC; CDR3: CASRLRQGGYEQYF
size: -; J: TRBJ2-7; length: 15; D: -; V: TRBV7-9; DNA: TGTGCCAGCAGCTTAGTGATTGGGAGCAGCTACGAGCAGTACTTC; CDR3: CASSLVIGSSYEQYF
size: -; J: TRBJ2-1; length: 15; D: -; V: TRBV11-3; DNA: TGTGCCAGCAGCTTAGATCTCCCTGTCTACAATGAGCAGTTCTTC; CDR3: CASSLDLPVYNEQFF
size: -; J: TRBJ2-1; length: 11; D: -; V: TRBV20-1; DNA: TGCAGTGCTAGTGTATTCGATGAGCAGTTCTTC; CDR3: CSASVFDEQFF
size: -; J: TRBJ2-7; length: 14; D: TRBD1; V: TRBV5-1; DNA: TGCGCCAGCAGCTCGTGGACAGGGGACTACGAGCAGTACTTC; CDR3: CASSSWTGDYEQYF
size: -; J: TRBJ2-7; length: 13; D: -; V: TRBV21-1; DNA: TGTGCCAGCAGCAGGGGCCGCGCCTACGAGCAGTACTTC; CDR3: CASSRGRAYEQYF
size: -; J: TRBJ2-7; length: 15; D: -; V: TRBV11-2; DNA: TGTGCCAGCAGCTTAGACGGCCAGGTGGCGTACGAGCAGTACTTC; CDR3: CASSLDGQVAYEQYF
size: -; J: TRBJ1-2; length: 16; D: TRBD1; V: TRBV6-6; DNA: TGTGCCAGCACCCCCGACAGGGCCCCTAGGAACTATGGCTACACCTTC; CDR3: CASTPDRAPRNYGYTF
size: -; J: TRBJ2-1; length: 12; D: -; V: TRBV5-1; DNA: TGCGCCAGCAGCTTGGAAACAAATGAGCAGTTCTTC; CDR3: CASSLETNEQFF
size: -; J: TRBJ2-3; length: 17; D: -; V: TRBV27; DNA: TGTGCCAGCAGTTTATCGGGTGGGGGCCCACGCACAGATACGCAGTATTTT; CDR3: CASSLSGGGPRTDTQYF
size: -; J: TRBJ2-7; length: 14; D: -; V: TRBV11-2; DNA: TGTGCCAGCAGCTTAACTATGGAAACCTACGAGCAGTACTTC; CDR3: CASSLTMETYEQYF
size: once; J: TRBJ2-7; length: 14; D: -; V: TRBV5-1; DNA: TGCGCCAGCAGCTCCGCAGGGGTCTCCTACGAGCAGTACTTC; CDR3: CASSSAGVSYEQYF
size: -; J: TRBJ2-7; length: 17; D: TRBD1; V: TRBV4-2; DNA: TGTGCCAGCAGCCTTAGTCCTCCGGGACAGAACTCCTACGAGCAGTACTTC; CDR3: CASSLSPPGQNSYEQYF
size: -; J: TRBJ2-7; length: 15; D: -; V: TRBV2; DNA: TGTGCCAGCAGTGAACTCGCAGGGTCGGCCTACGAGCAGTACTTC; CDR3: CASSELAGSAYEQYF
size: -; J: TRBJ1-2; length: 13; D: -; V: TRBV6-1; DNA: TGTGCCAGCACTACGTTGGCGTGGTATGGTTACACCTTC; CDR3: CASTTLAWYGYTF
size: -; J: TRBJ2-7; length: 15; D: TRBD2; V: TRBV4-1; DNA: TGCGCCAGCAGCCAGGAGAGCGGGAGGGATTACGAGCAGTACTTC; CDR3: CASSQESGRDYEQYF
size: -; J: TRBJ2-7; length: 15; D: -; V: TRBV6-5; DNA: TGTGCCAGCAGTTACTCGAAACAGGGAACCTACGAGCAGTACTTC; CDR3: CASSYSKQGTYEQYF
size: -; J: TRBJ1-2; length: 15; D: TRBD1; V: TRBV6-1; DNA: TGTGCCAGCGGGGACAGGGGGAGAAGTAACTATGGCTACACCTTC; CDR3: CASGDRGRSNYGYTF
size: -; J: TRBJ2-7; length: 16; D: -; V: TRBV5-1; DNA: TGCGCCAGCAGCTTGGTGGATCCACAGGGACCCTACGAGCAGTACTTC; CDR3: CASSLVDPQGPYEQYF
size: -; J: TRBJ2-1; length: 10; D: -; V: TRBV28; DNA: TGTGCCAGGCCCCCGTCTGAGCAGTTCTTC; CDR3: CARPPSEQFF
size: -; J: TRBJ1-2; length: 15; D: TRBD1; V: TRBV4-3; DNA: TGCGCCAGCAGCCAATGGACAGGGGACAACTATGGCTACACCTTC; CDR3: CASSQWTGDNYGYTF
size: -; J: TRBJ2-1; length: 15; D: -; V: TRBV25-1; DNA: TGTGCCAGCAGTGAAAGAATGGGTGCCTACAATGAGCAGTTCTTC; CDR3: CASSERMGAYNEQFF
size: -; J: TRBJ1-1; length: 14; D: -; V: TRBV5-6; DNA: TGTGCCAGCAGCCCAGGAGGGGCGAACACTGAAGCTTTCTTT; CDR3: CASSPGGANTEAFF
size: -; J: TRBJ2-2; length: 16; D: TRBD1; V: TRBV5-1; DNA: TGCGCCAGCAGCTCGCGACAGGGGGAGGAGACCGGGGAGCTGTTTTTT; CDR3: CASSSRQGEETGELFF
size: once; J: TRBJ2-1; length: 15; D: -; V: TRBV7-6; DNA: TGTGCCAGCAGCACGACCCCAACCCCATACAATGAGCAGTTCTTC; CDR3: CASSTTPTPYNEQFF
size: -; J: TRBJ1-2; length: 15; D: TRBD1; V: TRBV2; DNA: TGTGCCAGCAGGCGGACAGGGGCCAATTTTGGTGGCTACACCTTC; CDR3: CASRRTGANFGGYTF
size: -; J: TRBJ2-7; length: 15; D: TRBD2; V: TRBV27; DNA: TGTGCCAGCAGTCCACGGACTAGCGGAACCTACGAGCAGTACTTC; CDR3: CASSPRTSGTYEQYF
size: -; J: TRBJ1-5; length: 14; D: TRBD1; V: TRBV5-4; DNA: TGTGCCAGCAGCGACGGGACAGGGAATCAGCCCCAGCATTTT; CDR3: CASSDGTGNQPQHF
size: once; J: TRBJ2-7; length: 14; D: -; V: TRBV5-1; DNA: TGCGCCAGCAGCTTCGGGACCCCCGTGAACGAGCAGTACTTC; CDR3: CASSFGTPVNEQYF
size: -; J: TRBJ2-3; length: 14; D: -; V: TRBV27; DNA: TGTGCCAGCAGTTTTAACAGCCCCACAGATACGCAGTATTTT; CDR3: CASSFNSPTDTQYF